The 17 T cell receptor beta chains reported below all come from one sample, sequenced in a study of cytotoxic CD8 clonotypes in ibrutinib-treated CLL. Measured with immunoSEQ multiplex PCR; TCRdb has only the in-frame clones, and not every one. The sample includes over 100,000 clones, under 70% seen only once; the top ten take under 45%. This material consisted of PBMCs, taken after 24 months of ibrutinib treatment. These receptors originate from a human donor with chronic lymphocytic leukemia.

This clone was found a few times. The V call is TRBV5-4, the J call TRBJ2-5; D is unclear. This CDR3 has 15 residues. The ends were cut back, 4 bases at V and 3 bases at J, with 16 bases in the middle. Per germline, CDR1 SGHNT and CDR2 YYREEE (reference sequence). The CDR3 DNA sequence: TGTGCCAGCAGCCCGGGTTCGGCCCCAAAAGAGACCCAGTACTTC. Amino acid sequence: CASSPGSAPKETQYF.

V and J are TRBV6-1 and TRBJ2-5; 11 bases fit TRBD2. The CDR3 runs 12 residues. Germline assignment: CDR1 MNHNS and CDR2 SASEGT. Trimming cost V 8 bases and J 5 bases; bases outside gene matches: 1. The CDR3 DNA follows: TGTGCCAGCTTAGCGGGGGGGGAGACCCAGTACTTC. It yields the protein CASLAGGETQYF.

The J gene is TRBJ1-1, the V gene TRBV6-1, with 8 bases fitting TRBD1. The germline gives CDR1 MNHNS, CDR2 SASEGT. The CDR3 contains 15 residues. The J segment lost 1 base and the V segment lost 6 bases, leaving 7 bases of the junction unmatched. Written as DNA, the CDR3 is TGTGCCAGCAGCCTGGGACAGGTCGGGAACACTGAAGCTTTCTTT. Residues: CASSLGQVGNTEAFF.

The CDR3 coding sequence is TGTGCCAGCAGTTTAGGTTCAGGGCCCCTCTCCTACGAGCAGTACTTC. Translated, it gives CASSLGSGPLSYEQYF. This chain connects TRBV27 to TRBJ2-7, with D possibly matching TRBD1 (5 bases). This CDR3 spans 16 amino acids. In germline, CDR1 is MNHEY, CDR2 SMNVEV (reference sequence). V was trimmed by 2 bases and J by 0 bases, leaving 14 bases between them.

The table lists this clone with a few counts. The chain carries TRBV4-1 and TRBJ1-5; D may be TRBD1 (6 bases). CDR1 and CDR2 from the germline V gene are MGHRA and YSYEKL. Trimming pared 0 bases from V and 9 bases from J, leaving 15 bases between. The CDR3 has 15 amino acids. The CDR3 DNA reads as TGCGCCAGCAGCCAAGAAAAAGACAGGCCCTGGCCCCAGCATTTT. The encoded protein is CASSQEKDRPWPQHF.

This clone turned up a few times. V usage is TRBV30 and J usage is TRBJ1-1; tentatively, D is TRBD1 (6 bases). CDR1 and CDR2 (germline): GTSNPN, SVGIG (reference sequence). The CDR3 has 11 residues. V gave up 2 bases and J gave up 8 bases, with 9 bases separating them. CDR3 sequence reads: CAWSQGMEAFF. CDR3 DNA sequence: TGTGCCTGGAGTCAGGGGATGGAAGCTTTCTTT.

Only one count was recorded for this clone. This chain links TRBV6-5 with TRBJ2-7, with D uncertain. The CDR3 consists of 12 residues. Germline V CDR1 and CDR2: MNHEY, SVGAGI. V dropped 5 bases and J dropped 3 bases, with 8 bases sitting between them. The CDR3 region has the DNA TGTGCCAGCAGTGATTCGTTCTACGAGCAGTACTTC. It yields the protein CASSDSFYEQYF.

This chain connects TRBV6-5 to TRBJ2-7; the D gene is possibly TRBD1 (6 bases). CDR3 length: 15 amino acids. The V gene's germline CDR1 is MNHEY and CDR2 SVGAGI. V lost 0 bases to trimming and J lost 2 bases, with 11 bases between them. The CDR3 sequence: CASSYSSGGPYEQYF. The CDR3 nucleotides are TGTGCCAGCAGTTACTCGAGTGGGGGCCCCTACGAGCAGTACTTC.

The chain is built from TRBV28 and TRBJ2-2; no reliable D call. The CDR3 consists of 13 residues. Germline V gene data show CDR1 as MDHEN and CDR2 as SYDVKM. V lost 8 bases and J lost 2, with 9 bases in between. The CDR3 region is CASDSPNTGELFF. The CDR3 DNA reads TGTGCCAGCGACTCACCTAACACCGGGGAGCTGTTTTTT. The full variable domain, in which reference TRBV28 and TRBJ2-2 provide the parts outside the CDR3, is DVKVTQSSRYLVKRTGEKVFLECVQDMDHENMFWYRQDPGLGLRLIYFSYDVKMKEKGDIPEGYSVSREKKERFSLILESASTNQTSMYLCASDSPNTGELFFGEGSRLTVL.

By share, this clone ranks as medium-sized. V and J are TRBV4-2 and TRBJ1-1; the D gene is possibly TRBD1 (5 bases). V was shortened by 5 bases and J by 0 bases, with 13 bases between the two germline ends. Germline V gene data show CDR1 as LGHNA and CDR2 as YNFKEQ. This CDR3 region has 15 residues. The DNA for the CDR3 is TGTGCCAGCAGCTGGGAGAAGGGACTGAACACTGAAGCTTTCTTT. This sequence encodes CASSWEKGLNTEAFF.

The chain couples TRBV18 to TRBJ2-7, with a weak D call TRBD1 (5 bases). The CDR3 sequence is 13 residues long. The germline V gene has CDR1 KGHSH and CDR2 LQKENI. V was clipped by 3 bases and J by 2 bases, with 8 bases between them. Here the CDR3 reads CASSPTVAYEQYF. The CDR3 DNA is TGTGCCAGCTCACCGACAGTAGCCTACGAGCAGTACTTC.

The CDR3 protein is CASSPLSSNNEQFF. Here the CDR3 DNA reads TGTGCCAGCTCACCACTGTCTAGTAACAATGAGCAGTTCTTC. The chain uses TRBV18 and TRBJ2-1; D call uncertain. This CDR3 contains 14 residues. The germline CDR1 and CDR2 sequences are KGHSH and LQKENI. With 1 base removed from V and 5 bases from J, the gap between germline ends came to 9 bases.

The chain links TRBV5-4 to TRBJ2-1; tentatively, D is TRBD2 (6 bases). V lost 4 bases, J lost 6 bases, and 11 bases lay in between. CDR3 length equals 13 residues. Germline lookup yields CDR1 SGHNT and CDR2 YYREEE (reference sequence). Written as DNA, the CDR3 is TGTGCCAGCAGCCCAACTAGCAGCAATGAGCAGTTCTTC. Protein sequence: CASSPTSSNEQFF.

The chain uses TRBV6-1 and TRBJ1-5, with D hard to call. The CDR3 sequence is 13 residues long. The V end was cut by 7 bases, the J end by 1 base, with 8 bases between. The V gene's germline CDR1 is MNHNS and CDR2 SASEGT. In DNA, the CDR3 is TGTGCCAGCAAGGGTGGGAGCAATCAGCCCCAGCATTTT. Protein sequence: CASKGGSNQPQHF.

About this clone itself: One base away lies a much larger clone, so this may be a sequencing read error. Other DNA sequences in the sample encode the same CDR3. The chain is built from TRBV5-1 and TRBJ2-5; tentative D call: TRBD1 (6 bases). The CDR3 extends over 15 amino acids. The V end lost 2 bases, the J end lost 1 base, and 12 bases lay between the germline ends. Germline V gene sequence: CDR1 SGHRS, CDR2 YFSETQ. The CDR3 sequence is CASSFVQGGQETQYF. Written as DNA, the CDR3 is TGCGCCAGCAGCTTTGTCCAAGGGGGCCAAGAGACCCAGTACTTC.

This clone has only one observation. The genes are TRBV5-1 and TRBJ1-6; D gene unclear. Trimming cost V 0 bases and J 5 bases, with 6 bases left between them. The CDR3 length is 14 residues. Germline CDR1 reads SGHRS; CDR2 reads YFSETQ. In DNA, the CDR3 is TGCGCCAGCAGCTTGGAGTTGAATAATTCACCCCTCCACTTT. This sequence encodes CASSLELNNSPLHF.

This clone was seen only a few times. The chain has TRBV5-6 and TRBJ1-2, with 9 bases aligning to TRBD1. Germline CDR1 reads SGHDT; CDR2 reads YYEEEE. Germline trimming cut 2 bases from V and 8 bases from J; bases unmatched to any gene: 13. The CDR3 totals 16 residues. The CDR3 protein is CASSLVRDRVSQGYTF. In nucleotides, the CDR3 is TGTGCCAGCAGCTTAGTCCGGGACAGGGTTTCGCAGGGCTACACCTTC.